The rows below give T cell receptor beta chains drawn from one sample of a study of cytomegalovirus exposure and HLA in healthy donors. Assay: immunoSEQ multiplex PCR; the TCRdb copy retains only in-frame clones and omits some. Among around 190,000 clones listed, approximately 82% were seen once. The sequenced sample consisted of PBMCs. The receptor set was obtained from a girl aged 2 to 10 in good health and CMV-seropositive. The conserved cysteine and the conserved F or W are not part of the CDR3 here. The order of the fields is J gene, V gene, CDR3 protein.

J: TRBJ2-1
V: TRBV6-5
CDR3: ASSYSLGQPYNEQF

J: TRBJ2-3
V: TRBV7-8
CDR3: ASSPRDSTNTQY

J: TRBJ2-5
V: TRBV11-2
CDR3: ASSLLKLLEAEQETQY

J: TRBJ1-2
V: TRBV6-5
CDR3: ASSEDRVRGYT

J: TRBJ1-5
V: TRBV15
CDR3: ATSRDGGANQPQH

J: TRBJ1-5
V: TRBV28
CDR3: ASSTGGPQH

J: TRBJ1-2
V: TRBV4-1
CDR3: ASSGDRIGYGYT

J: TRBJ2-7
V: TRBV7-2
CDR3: ASSRTSGSGYEQY

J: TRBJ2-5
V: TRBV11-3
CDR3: ASSFSLSGIQETQY

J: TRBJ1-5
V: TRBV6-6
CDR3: ASRRDRGGNQPQH

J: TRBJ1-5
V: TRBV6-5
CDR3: ASSYMGAQH

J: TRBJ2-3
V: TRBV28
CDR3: ASSSVTDTQY

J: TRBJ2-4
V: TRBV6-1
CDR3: ASRATSLTSEY

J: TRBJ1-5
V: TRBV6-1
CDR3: ASGRTGGGPQH

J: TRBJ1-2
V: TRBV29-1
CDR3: SVPSVADYGYT

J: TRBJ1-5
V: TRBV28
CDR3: ASSLGDRGLQPQH

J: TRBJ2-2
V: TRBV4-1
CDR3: ASSRARAGVGGELF

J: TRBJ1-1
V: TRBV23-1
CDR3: ASSQTQGERNTEAF

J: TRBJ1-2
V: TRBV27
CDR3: ASSLTRFPFYGYT

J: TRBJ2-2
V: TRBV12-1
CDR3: ASSFPLRGRGGELF

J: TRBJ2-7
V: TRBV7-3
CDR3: ASSLNRDYEQY

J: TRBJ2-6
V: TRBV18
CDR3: ASSPDAYGAAGANVLT

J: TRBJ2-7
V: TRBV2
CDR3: ASRASGMTFYEQY

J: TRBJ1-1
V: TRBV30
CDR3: AWGTGTNTEAF

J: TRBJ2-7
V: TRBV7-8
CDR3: ASSPRTGLYEQY

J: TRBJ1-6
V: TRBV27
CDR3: ASSPSQGDVNSPLH

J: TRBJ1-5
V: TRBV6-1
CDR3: ASSGQGDQPQH

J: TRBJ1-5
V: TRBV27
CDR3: ASSLLASGVSQPQH

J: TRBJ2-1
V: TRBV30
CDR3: AWSLGDEQF

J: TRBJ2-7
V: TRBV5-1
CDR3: ASSTSDRAYEQY

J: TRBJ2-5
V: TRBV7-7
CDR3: ASSLGGQAQETQY